The clone carrying this T cell receptor beta chain was recorded once. The antigen is undetermined. Germline CDR1 reads MDHEN; CDR2 reads SYDVKM. This CDR3 has 15 residues. Trimming removed 7 bases from V and 2 bases from J, with 17 bases in between. Method: immunoSEQ multiplex PCR; TCRdb's copy keeps in-frame clones and lacks some. The table includes roughly 130,000 clones, about nine tenths detected once. The data were taken from a study of T cell responses to AZD1222 COVID-19 vaccine. The study, taken as a whole, reports: With two AZD1222 doses given, Spike-specific TCR breadth and depth both rose.

This receptor was identified in an adult in good health. The chain uses TRBV28 and TRBJ1-1, with no clear D. Material: peripheral blood, obtained on day 0 of AZD1222 vaccination. CDR3 coding DNA: TGTGCCAGCAATGCCGCGGCCGGATTTAACACTGAAGCTTTCTTT. This translates into CASNAAAGFNTEAFF.